Detailed here is one T cell receptor (beta chain). CDR3 length: 20 residues. V lost 1 base and J lost 0; bases outside the gene matches: 15. CDR1 and CDR2 from the germline V gene are SEHNR and FQNEAQ (reference sequence). The record originates from a study of early T cells in non-severe SARS-CoV-2 infection. TCRdb recomputed calls from the 5' RACE reads with MiXCR, one row per CDR3 protein. The sample yields 40,000 or so distinct CDR3 sequences, about 5.3% seen once. The source is an adult who was a healthcare worker with PCR-confirmed SARS-CoV-2 infection or an uninfected control (not recorded which). Sample: whole blood, taken at baseline. The J gene is TRBJ2-7, the V gene TRBV7-9; 10 bases line up with TRBD2. CDR3 sequence: CASSLDRSGTSAYSSYEQYF. In nucleotides, the CDR3 is TGTGCCAGCAGCTTAGATCGATCCGGGACTAGCGCCTATAGCTCCTACGAGCAGTACTTC.